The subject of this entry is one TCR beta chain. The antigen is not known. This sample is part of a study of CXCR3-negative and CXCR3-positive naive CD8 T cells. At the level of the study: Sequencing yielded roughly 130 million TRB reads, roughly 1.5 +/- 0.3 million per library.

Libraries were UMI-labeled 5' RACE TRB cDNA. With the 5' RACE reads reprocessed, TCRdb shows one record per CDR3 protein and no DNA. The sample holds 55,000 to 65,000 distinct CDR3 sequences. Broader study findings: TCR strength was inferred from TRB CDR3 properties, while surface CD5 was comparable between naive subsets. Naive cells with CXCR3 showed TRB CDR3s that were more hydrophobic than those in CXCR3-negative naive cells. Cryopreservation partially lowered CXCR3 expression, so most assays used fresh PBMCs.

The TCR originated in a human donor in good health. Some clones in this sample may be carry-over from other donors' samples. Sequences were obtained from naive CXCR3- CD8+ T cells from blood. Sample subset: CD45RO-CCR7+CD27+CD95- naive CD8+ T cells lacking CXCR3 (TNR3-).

This chain's CDR3 is CASSVSGELFF. The V and J genes are TRBV9 and TRBJ2-2. CDR3 length: 11 residues. Germline CDR1 is SGDLS and CDR2 is YYNGEE.